The clone carrying this T cell receptor beta chain was detected a few times. The target antigen is unknown. Patients sequenced had flow cytometry evidence of CD8+CD57+ cell expansion. Every patient was diagnosed with severe acquired aplastic anemia. Patient blood was sampled before any therapy had been received. Profiling of TCR beta VDJ combinations and CDR3 sequences used genomic DNA as template. In TCRdb, the reads were re-called with MiXCR into one record per CDR3 protein. The table records approximately 170,000 distinct CDR3 sequences, over 40% of them present only once. These data belong to a study of CD8+CD57+ T cells in acquired aplastic anemia. Study background: CD4+ and CD8+ cells, once sorted, gave DNA averaging about 3 ug. Study-wide points: It was found that nearly 30 CD8+ CDR3 sequences were shared between patients and controls.

V dropped 1 base and J dropped 10; count of bases not matched to a gene: 14. This CDR3 is built from 16 residues. Per germline, CDR1 DFQATT and CDR2 SNEGSKA (reference sequence). The sequence was obtained from a human donor with aplastic anemia. Sequenced material: sorted CD4+, CD8+, or CD8+CD57+ T cells (not recorded which) from PBMCs. The chain joins TRBV20-1 to TRBJ2-2, with 8 bases identical to TRBD1. The CDR3 DNA reads as TGCAGTGCTAGAGGACCAGGGGGCACTCCAACGGCGGAGCTGTTTTTT. Translating it yields CSARGPGGTPTAELFF.